These 27 T cell receptor beta chains came from one sample sequenced in a study of blood T cell repertoires in COVID-19. This table comes from immunoSEQ multiplex PCR, and its TCRdb copy is limited to in-frame clones, with some not included. The sample has 250,000 or so clones; less than 90% are singletons. The sequenced sample consisted of peripheral blood. These receptors all stem from a man aged 55 to 70 with acute or convalescent COVID-19.

The rearrangement links TRBV5-4 to TRBJ2-7; D is perhaps TRBD1 (5 bases). Trimming stripped 1 base from V and 1 base from J, with 15 bases between. Germline assignment: CDR1 SGHNT and CDR2 YYREEE (reference sequence). This CDR3 is built from 16 residues. The CDR3 loop is CASSLFPQGLSYEQYF. The CDR3 DNA is TGTGCCAGCAGCTTGTTCCCCCAGGGTTTATCCTACGAGCAGTACTTC.

The J gene is TRBJ2-7, the V gene TRBV27; 7 bases align to TRBD2. The trim removed 6 bases at V and 3 bases at J, leaving 17 bases unmatched. The length of the CDR3 is 17 residues. Germline CDR1 reads MNHEY; CDR2 reads SMNVEV (reference sequence). The CDR3 region is CASSLGTNPLLGYEQYF. CDR3 DNA sequence: TGTGCCAGCAGCTTAGGGACTAACCCACTCCTGGGCTACGAGCAGTACTTC.

J is TRBJ1-1 and V is TRBV4-3; D call uncertain. Trimming took 0 bases from V and 7 from J, leaving 9 bases between them. This CDR3 is built from 13 residues. The germline V gene has CDR1 LGHNA and CDR2 YSLEER. CDR3 protein: CASSQDRGIEAFF. DNA of the CDR3: TGCGCCAGCAGCCAAGATCGAGGCATTGAAGCTTTCTTT.

This clone has a handful of counts. This chain uses TRBV7-2 with TRBJ1-5; D is ambiguous. This CDR3 comprises 14 residues. V was pared by 2 bases and J by 6 bases, with 11 bases between. Germline V gene sequence: CDR1 SGHTA, CDR2 FQGNSA. The CDR3 here is CASSLRHGGQPQHF. CDR3 DNA sequence: TGTGCCAGCAGCTTAAGGCACGGCGGTCAGCCCCAGCATTTT. Variable domain in full (rest from reference TRBV7-2 and TRBJ1-5): GAGVSQSPSNKVTEKGKDVELRCDPISGHTALYWYRQSLGQGLEFLIYFQGNSAPDKSGLPSDRFSAERTGGSVSTLTIQRTQQEDSAVYLCASSLRHGGQPQHFGDGTRLSIL.

A few counts support this clone. V usage is TRBV14 and J usage is TRBJ2-5; TRBD1 agrees at 7 bases. Trimming removed 4 bases from V and 1 base from J; junction bases left unmatched: 9. The CDR3 has 16 residues. Germline assignment: CDR1 SGHDN and CDR2 FVKESK. In nucleotides, the CDR3 is TGTGCCAGCAGCCCCATATCGACAGGGATCCAAGAGACCCAGTACTTC. Translated, it gives CASSPISTGIQETQYF.

V and J are TRBV7-8 and TRBJ2-1, with 10 positions matching TRBD2. V shed 5 bases and J 0 bases; nucleotides not matched to a gene: 1. The germline V gene encodes CDR1 SGHVS and CDR2 FQNEAQ. The CDR3 totals 15 residues. The CDR3 sequence is CASSGTSASYNEQFF. For the CDR3, the DNA is TGTGCCAGCAGCGGGACTAGCGCCTCCTACAATGAGCAGTTCTTC.

The CDR3 reads CASSSRGRRGTDTQYF. The CDR3 nucleotides are TGTGCCAGCAGTTCTCGTGGCAGGAGGGGCACAGATACGCAGTATTTT. V and J are TRBV28 and TRBJ2-3, with a weak D call TRBD2 (6 bases). CDR3 length: 16 amino acids. V lost 4 bases, J lost 1 base, and 15 bases lay in between. Germline V CDR1 and CDR2: MDHEN, SYDVKM.

The V gene is TRBV6-6, the J gene TRBJ2-5; D gene uncertain. From germline, CDR1 is MNHNY and CDR2 SVGAGI (reference sequence). The CDR3 sequence is 11 residues long. Trimming shortened V by 8 bases and J by 2 bases, and 6 bases separated the two germline ends. CDR3 sequence reads: CASAAQETQYF. In nucleotides, the CDR3 is TGTGCCAGCGCGGCACAAGAGACCCAGTACTTC.

The chain has TRBV18 and TRBJ2-3; 7 bases line up with TRBD1. Germline V gene data show CDR1 as KGHSH and CDR2 as LQKENI. The V gene end was trimmed by 0 bases and the J gene end by 0 bases; junction bases not matched to a gene: 6. This CDR3 has 17 residues. The CDR3 nucleotides read TGTGCCAGCTCACCACCTGTTACAGGGGCTAGCACAGATACGCAGTATTTT. This codes for CASSPPVTGASTDTQYF.

V usage is TRBV27 and J usage is TRBJ2-7; D remains unclear. V was cut by 5 bases and J by 3 bases, with 11 bases left in between. CDR1 is MNHEY, CDR2 SMNVEV, per germline (reference sequence). The CDR3 extends over 13 amino acids. CDR3 bases: TGTGCCAGCAGTCTCACAACAGTCTACGAGCAGTACTTC. Its translation: CASSLTTVYEQYF.

The chain recombines TRBV30 with TRBJ2-3; D not certain. The V gene's germline CDR1 is GTSNPN and CDR2 SVGIG (reference sequence). The V end lost 0 bases, the J end lost 5 bases, and 9 bases lay between the germline ends. The CDR3 extends over 13 amino acids. Written as DNA, the CDR3 is TGTGCCTGGAGTGTCTCAACTGGAGATACGCAGTATTTT. As protein: CAWSVSTGDTQYF.

J is TRBJ1-2 and V is TRBV27; the D gene is possibly TRBD1 (5 bases). V lost 1 base, J lost 11 bases, and 14 bases lay in between. Germline V lookup: CDR1 MNHEY, CDR2 SMNVEV (reference sequence). CDR3 length: 13 residues. The CDR3 DNA is TGTGCCAGCAGTTTATACCGGGGGGAAAGGTACACCTTC. Protein sequence: CASSLYRGERYTF.

The V and J genes are TRBV7-8 and TRBJ2-5; 11 bases line up with TRBD2. The CDR3 runs to 16 residues. Trimming took 5 bases from V and 9 from J; bases not matched to a gene: 14. Germline CDR1 SGHVS, CDR2 FQNEAQ. CDR3 DNA sequence: TGTGCCAGCAGCCACCGACTAGCGGGGACCCCAGGGGCCCAGTACTTC. This codes for CASSHRLAGTPGAQYF.

The J gene is TRBJ2-1, the V gene TRBV5-4; D might be TRBD1 (5 bases). The V gene's germline CDR1 is SGHNT and CDR2 YYREEE (reference sequence). V was cut by 0 bases and J by 7 bases, with 14 bases left in between. This CDR3 has 15 residues. CDR3 DNA sequence: TGTGCCAGCAGCTTGGAGAGTTTGGGGCTGAATGAGCAGTTCTTC. Amino acid sequence: CASSLESLGLNEQFF. The variable domain in full, with the rest retrieved from reference TRBV5-4 and TRBJ2-1, is ETGVTQSPTHLIKTRGQQVTLRCSSQSGHNTVSWYQQALGQGPQFIFQYYREEENGRGNFPPRFSGLQFPNYSSELNVNALELDDSALYLCASSLESLGLNEQFFGPGTRLTVL.

This chain uses TRBV7-9 with TRBJ2-7; D is perhaps TRBD1 (5 bases). The CDR3 runs to 14 residues. Germline values: CDR1 SEHNR, CDR2 FQNEAQ (reference sequence). The germline V and J ends were trimmed by 5 bases and 2 bases, with 13 bases remaining between them. CDR3 residues: CASSLRTLPYEQYF. The CDR3, as DNA: TGTGCCAGCAGCCTAAGGACACTCCCCTACGAGCAGTACTTC.

V usage is TRBV6-1 and J usage is TRBJ1-4; tentative D call: TRBD1 (5 bases). V lost 0 bases and J lost 7, with 15 bases in between. This CDR3 spans 16 amino acids. Germline V CDR1 and CDR2: MNHNS, SASEGT. The CDR3 nucleotides read TGTGCCAGCAGTGAAGCTTTCCTGGGGCTTGGTGAAAAACTGTTTTTT. Amino acid sequence: CASSEAFLGLGEKLFF.

The chain has TRBV9 and TRBJ2-3; perhaps TRBD2 as D (5 bases). V was cut by 4 bases and J by 1 base, with 7 bases left in between. This CDR3 comprises 13 residues. Germline CDR1 reads SGDLS; CDR2 reads YYNGEE. The CDR3 reads CASSPGGTDTQYF. In DNA form, the CDR3 reads TGTGCCAGCAGCCCCGGGGGCACAGATACGCAGTATTTT. Full variable domain (remainder filled in from reference TRBV9 and TRBJ2-3): DSGVTQTPKHLITATGQRVTLRCSPRSGDLSVYWYQQSLDQGLQFLIQYYNGEERAKGNILERFSAQQFPDLHSELNLSSLELGDSALYFCASSPGGTDTQYFGPGTRLTVL.

The chain has TRBV29-1 and TRBJ2-7; 8 bases align to TRBD1. Trimming removed 7 bases from V and 1 base from J; junction bases left unmatched: 9. In germline, CDR1 is SQVTM, CDR2 ANQGSEA. This CDR3 contains 14 residues. The DNA for the CDR3 is TGCAGCGCCCAGGACAGGGATGGGTCCTACGAGCAGTACTTC. Encoded protein: CSAQDRDGSYEQYF.

The chain links TRBV3-1 (or the pseudogene TRBV3-2) to TRBJ2-1; a possible D gene is TRBD2 (7 bases). This CDR3 is 13 amino acids long. V lost 5 bases to trimming and J lost 9 bases, with 14 bases between them. Germline V gene lookup returns CDR1 LGHDT and CDR2 YNNKEL (reference sequence). This CDR3 reads CASSLGGEAEQFF. The CDR3 DNA reads TGTGCCAGCAGCTTAGGGGGGGAGGCTGAGCAGTTCTTC.

CDR3 sequence: CSVEERLLAKNIQYF. CDR3 nucleotide sequence: TGCAGCGTTGAGGAGCGGCTGCTAGCCAAAAACATTCAGTACTTC. This rearrangement joins TRBV29-1 to TRBJ2-4; a possible D gene is TRBD2 (5 bases). The CDR3 length is 15 residues. Trimming removed 3 bases from V and 0 bases from J, with 12 bases in between. The germline CDR1 and CDR2 sequences are SQVTM and ANQGSEA.

The rearrangement links TRBV7-2 to TRBJ2-1; 7 bases fit TRBD1. Germline V gene sequence: CDR1 SGHTA, CDR2 FQGNSA. CDR3 size: 15 residues. The V gene end was trimmed by 4 bases and the J gene end by 9 bases; junction bases not matched to a gene: 12. The CDR3, as DNA: TGTGCCAGCAGCTCGACAGGGTCCCGTCAGGGTGAGCAGTTCTTC. Translating gives CASSSTGSRQGEQFF.

The gene calls are TRBV7-8 and TRBJ2-1, with TRBD1 as a possible D gene (5 bases). V gave up 4 bases and J gave up 9 bases, with 16 bases separating them. This CDR3 is 14 amino acids long. Germline values: CDR1 SGHVS, CDR2 FQNEAQ. The CDR3 DNA reads as TGTGCCAGCAGCTCCAGGGCGCTAATCCTTGAGCAGTTCTTC. Protein sequence: CASSSRALILEQFF.

This rearrangement joins TRBV2 to TRBJ1-2; TRBD1 is a possible D gene (5 bases). CDR1 is SNHLY, CDR2 FYNNEI, per germline. Trimming took 6 bases from V and 8 from J, leaving 19 bases between them. The CDR3 spans 14 residues. This chain's CDR3 is CASSQARAQEGYTF. The CDR3 nucleotides are TGTGCCAGCAGCCAAGCAAGGGCACAGGAAGGCTACACCTTC.

This chain joins TRBV28 and TRBJ2-2; D remains unclear. The germline V gene encodes CDR1 MDHEN and CDR2 SYDVKM. The CDR3 sequence is 12 residues long. Trimming left V 4 bases short and J 5 bases short, with 5 bases between. Written as DNA, the CDR3 is TGTGCCAGCAGTTCAATTACCGGGGAGCTGTTTTTT. Translation: CASSSITGELFF.

The J gene is TRBJ1-4, the V gene TRBV7-9, with TRBD1 matching 9 bases. Germline lookup yields CDR1 SEHNR and CDR2 FQNEAQ (reference sequence). J gave up 8 bases and V 5 bases, and 9 bases lay outside the gene matches. CDR3 length equals 15 residues. The chain's CDR3 is CASSIDRGAREKLFF. CDR3 nucleotides: TGTGCCAGCAGCATTGACAGGGGGGCGAGAGAAAAACTGTTTTTT.

This clone occurred a few times. The V and J genes are TRBV6-7 and TRBJ2-6; the match to TRBD1 covers 9 bases. TRBV6-7 is labeled an ORF, and its function is uncertain. The CDR3 runs 19 residues. V dropped 1 base and J dropped 7; count of bases not matched to a gene: 14. CDR3 sequence (DNA): TGTGCCAGCAGTTACTGGGACAGGGTTCTAACTCTGGGCGCCAACGTCCTGACTTTC. Translation gives CASSYWDRVLTLGANVLTF.

V is TRBV28 and J is TRBJ1-3, with D perhaps matching TRBD1 (6 bases). Germline V gene lookup returns CDR1 MDHEN and CDR2 SYDVKM. The CDR3 extends over 15 amino acids. V was trimmed by 6 bases and J by 4 bases, leaving 16 bases between them. CDR3: CASRFPGGLGNTIYF. The CDR3 nucleotides read TGTGCCAGCAGGTTCCCCGGGGGGCTAGGAAACACCATATATTTT.